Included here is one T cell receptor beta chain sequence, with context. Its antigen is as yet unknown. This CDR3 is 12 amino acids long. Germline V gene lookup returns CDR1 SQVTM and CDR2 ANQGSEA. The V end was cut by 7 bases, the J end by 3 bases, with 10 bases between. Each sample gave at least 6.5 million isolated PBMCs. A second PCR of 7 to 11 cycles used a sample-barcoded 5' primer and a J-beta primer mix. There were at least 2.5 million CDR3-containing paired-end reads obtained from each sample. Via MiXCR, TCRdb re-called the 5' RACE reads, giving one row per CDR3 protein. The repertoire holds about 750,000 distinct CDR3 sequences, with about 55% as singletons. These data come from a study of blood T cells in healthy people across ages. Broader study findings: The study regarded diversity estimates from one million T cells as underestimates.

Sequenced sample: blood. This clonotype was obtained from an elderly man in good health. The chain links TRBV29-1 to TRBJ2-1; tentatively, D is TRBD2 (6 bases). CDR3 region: CSGGGNYNEQFF. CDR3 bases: TGCAGCGGTGGGGGGAACTACAATGAGCAGTTCTTC.